What follows are 9 T cell receptor beta chains derived from one specimen sequenced in a study of brain T cells in children with intractable seizures (dated by TCRdb to the early 2020s). Libraries were made using the immunoSEQ multiplex PCR assay. What TCRdb holds here is the immuneACCESS table cut down to in-frame rearrangements. Part of the clones is not present; checked against another copy, under half of the missing clones reflect an unresolved V gene, and the others are unexplained. This sample gives roughly 120,000 clones in total; approximately 94% of them show up just once. The top ten hold under 4.5% of the sample. What this sample's time point label stands for: resected brain tissue, or blood drawn just prior to surgery. The source was peripheral blood, collected at surgery. The receptors come from a boy in the first two years of life with hemimegalencephaly and intractable seizures.

The chain combines TRBV6-2 or TRBV6-3 with TRBJ2-5, with D unclear. Trimming left V 3 bases short and J 7 bases short, with 24 bases between. Germline values: CDR1 MNHEY, CDR2 SVGEGT. This CDR3 spans 17 amino acids. CDR3 protein: CASSYPGPGRRRGTQYF. CDR3 DNA: TGTGCCAGCAGTTATCCAGGTCCGGGCAGAAGAAGAGGGACCCAGTACTTC.

The chain is built from TRBV6-5 and TRBJ1-1; D unclear. Germline CDR1 MNHEY, CDR2 SVGAGI. V was shortened by 5 bases and J by 2 bases, with 9 bases between the two germline ends. The CDR3 contains 13 residues. The DNA of the CDR3 is TGTGCCAGCAGTCAGAAACCCAACACTGAAGCTTTCTTT. The encoded protein is CASSQKPNTEAFF.

The rearrangement uses TRBV28 and TRBJ2-6, with D tentatively TRBD1 or TRBD2 (5 bases each). Germline loops: CDR1 MDHEN, CDR2 SYDVKM. The CDR3 length is 14 residues. Deletions cut 7 bases from V and 0 bases from J, with 7 bases between. CDR3 DNA: TGTGCCAGCACGGGGCACTCTGGGGCCAACGTCCTGACTTTC. This codes for CASTGHSGANVLTF.

This rearrangement joins TRBV10-3 to TRBJ1-1; a possible D gene is TRBD1 (6 bases). This CDR3 spans 15 amino acids. Trimming removed 1 base at V and 0 bases at J, with 9 bases between. Germline-derived CDR1 and CDR2 are ENHRY and SYGVKD. CDR3 amino acids: CAISELTGMNTEAFF. In DNA, the CDR3 is TGTGCCATCAGTGAGTTGACAGGCATGAACACTGAAGCTTTCTTT.

The V gene is TRBV19, the J gene TRBJ2-1; 10 positions match TRBD2. V was clipped by 0 bases and J by 5 bases; unmatched bases: 13. Germline V gene sequence: CDR1 LNHDA, CDR2 SQIVND (reference sequence). The CDR3 extends over 19 amino acids. The CDR3 DNA follows: TGTGCCAGTAGTATAGAATCTTCGACTAGCGGGTGGGGGGACAATGAGCAGTTCTTC. This gives the protein CASSIESSTSGWGDNEQFF.

The chain links TRBV3-1 (or the pseudogene TRBV3-2) to TRBJ2-5, with TRBD2 matching 9 bases. The CDR3 runs to 16 residues. The ends lost 1 base at V and 5 bases at J; junction bases unmatched: 8. The germline CDR1 and CDR2 sequences are LGHDT and YNNKEL (reference sequence). The CDR3 nucleotides read TGTGCCAGCAGCCAAGTTAGCGGGAGTGGGTGGGAGACCCAGTACTTC. Its translation: CASSQVSGSGWETQYF.

This chain uses TRBV12-5 with TRBJ1-6; D not certain. Per the germline V gene, CDR1 is LGHNT and CDR2 is FRNRAP. CDR3 length: 13 amino acids. V lost 1 base, J lost 5 bases, and 3 bases lay in between. CDR3 in amino acids: CASGLEDNSPLHF. The CDR3 nucleotides read TGTGCTAGTGGTTTGGAGGATAATTCACCCCTCCACTTT.

This chain links TRBV18 with TRBJ2-7, with D perhaps matching TRBD1 or TRBD2 (5 bases each). Deletions cut 3 bases from V and 2 bases from J, with 11 bases between. CDR1 is KGHSH and CDR2 is LQKENI in the germline V gene. This CDR3 has 14 amino acids. CDR3 residues: CASSPWDGAYEQYF. CDR3 coding DNA: TGTGCCAGCTCACCGTGGGACGGAGCCTACGAGCAGTACTTC.

The rearrangement links TRBV11-3 to TRBJ2-1; no clear D gene. This CDR3 is built from 14 residues. Trimming stripped 2 bases from V and 4 bases from J, with 9 bases between. The germline V gene encodes CDR1 SGHNT and CDR2 YENEEA. The CDR3 DNA reads TGTGCCAGCAGCTTAAGTGCAGGTTACAATGAGCAGTTCTTC. It codes for CASSLSAGYNEQFF.